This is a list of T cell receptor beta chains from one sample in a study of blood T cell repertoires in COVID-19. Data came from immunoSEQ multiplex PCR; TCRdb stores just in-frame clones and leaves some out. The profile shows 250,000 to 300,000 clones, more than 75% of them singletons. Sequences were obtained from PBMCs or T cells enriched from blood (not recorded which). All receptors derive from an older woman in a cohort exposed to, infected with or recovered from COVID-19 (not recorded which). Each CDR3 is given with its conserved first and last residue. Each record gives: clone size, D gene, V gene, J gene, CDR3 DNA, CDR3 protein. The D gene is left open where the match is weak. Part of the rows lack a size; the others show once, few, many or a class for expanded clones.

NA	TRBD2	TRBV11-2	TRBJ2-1	TGTGCCAGCAGCGTTACGACTAGCGGGAGGGCGAATGAGCAGTTCTTC	CASSVTTSGRANEQFF
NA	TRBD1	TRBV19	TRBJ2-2	TGTGCCAGTTACGCGGGGACAGGGGGCACCGGGGAGCTGTTTTTT	CASYAGTGGTGELFF
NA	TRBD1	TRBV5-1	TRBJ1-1	TGCGCCAGCAGTTCGGGGGACAGGGGGCGTCGGAGCACTGAAGCTTTCTTT	CASSSGDRGRRSTEAFF
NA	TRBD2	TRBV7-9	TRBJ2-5	TGTGCCAGCAGCCACGGGACTAGCGGGAGGGCCTTCCGGGAGACCCAGTACTTC	CASSHGTSGRAFRETQYF
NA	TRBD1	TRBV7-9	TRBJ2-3	TGTGCCAGCAGCTGGAGGACAGGGGGTGCAGATACGCAGTATTTT	CASSWRTGGADTQYF
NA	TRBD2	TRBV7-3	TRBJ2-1	TGTGCCAGCAGCCAAGTGACTAGCGGGAGTGGAGAGCAGTTCTTC	CASSQVTSGSGEQFF
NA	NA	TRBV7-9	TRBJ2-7	TGTGCCAGCAGCTTAGACAGAGGGTCCTACGAGCAGTACTTC	CASSLDRGSYEQYF
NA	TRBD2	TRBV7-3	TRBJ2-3	TGTGCCAGCAGCTTAATGGGGCTAGCGGGAGGTAGCACAGATACGCAGTATTTT	CASSLMGLAGGSTDTQYF
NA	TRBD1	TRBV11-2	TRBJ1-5	TGTGCCAGCAGCTTGGACAGGGGTCAGCCCCAGCATTTT	CASSLDRGQPQHF
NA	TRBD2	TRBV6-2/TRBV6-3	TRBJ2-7	TGTGCCAGCAGCCTAGCGGGAGAGTACAGGTACGAGCAGTACTTC	CASSLAGEYRYEQYF
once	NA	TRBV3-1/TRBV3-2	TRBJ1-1	TGTGCCAGCAGCCAGGATTATATGACAGGCCTAATGAACACTGAAGCTTTCTTT	CASSQDYMTGLMNTEAFF
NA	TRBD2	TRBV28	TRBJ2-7	TGTGCCAGCAGTTTGGCGACTAGCGGGAGAACCTACGAGCAGTACTTC	CASSLATSGRTYEQYF
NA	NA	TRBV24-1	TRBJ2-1	TGTGCCACCAGTGATCTCAGACAGAACAACTACAATGAGCAGTTCTTC	CATSDLRQNNYNEQFF
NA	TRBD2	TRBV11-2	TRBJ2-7	TGTGCCAGCAGCCGAACTAGCGGGAGCAACGAGCAGTACTTC	CASSRTSGSNEQYF
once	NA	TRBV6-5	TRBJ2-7	TGTGCCAGCAGTTCTCGGACTTACTCCTACGAGCAGTACTTC	CASSSRTYSYEQYF
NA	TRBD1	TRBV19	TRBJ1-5	TGTGCCAGTTCGGACAGGGGTCCTTATAGCAATCAGCCCCAGCATTTT	CASSDRGPYSNQPQHF
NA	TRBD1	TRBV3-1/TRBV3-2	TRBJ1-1	TGTGCCAGCAGCCAAGCTCGGCCAGGGGGCCGCACTGAAGCTTTCTTT	CASSQARPGGRTEAFF
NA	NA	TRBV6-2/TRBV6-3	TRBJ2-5	TGTGCCAGCAGTTACGACTTCCAAGAGACCCAGTACTTC	CASSYDFQETQYF
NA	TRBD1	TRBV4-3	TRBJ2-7	TGCGCCAGCAGCCAAGAACTTGTACAGGGGCCAACCTACGAGCAGTACTTC	CASSQELVQGPTYEQYF
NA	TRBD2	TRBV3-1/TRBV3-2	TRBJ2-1	TGTGCCAGCAGCCAAGATCGCCCTAGCGGAGGTGGGAATGAGCAGTTCTTC	CASSQDRPSGGGNEQFF
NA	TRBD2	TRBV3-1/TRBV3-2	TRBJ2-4	TGTGCCAGCAGCCAGAGTAGCGGGAAAAACAAAAACATTCAGTACTTC	CASSQSSGKNKNIQYF
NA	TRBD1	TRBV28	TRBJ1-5	TGTGCCAGCAGCTGGGGGCAGGGGGCGGTCGACAATCAGCCCCAGCATTTT	CASSWGQGAVDNQPQHF
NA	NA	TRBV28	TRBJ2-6	TGTGCCAGCAGTATACTGGTCTCTGGGGCCAACGTCCTGACTTTC	CASSILVSGANVLTF
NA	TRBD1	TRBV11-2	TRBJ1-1	TGTGCCAGCAGCCCCATACAGGGGATGGCTTTCTTT	CASSPIQGMAFF
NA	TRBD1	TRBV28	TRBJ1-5	TGTGCCAGCAGTCCCGGACAGGGGCATCAGCCCCAGCATTTT	CASSPGQGHQPQHF
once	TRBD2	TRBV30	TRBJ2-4	TGTGCCTGGATGAGCGGGAGGGCCGGGGCCAAAAACATTCAGTACTTC	CAWMSGRAGAKNIQYF
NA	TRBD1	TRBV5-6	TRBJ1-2	TGTGCCAGCAGCTTTGGACAGGGAAGCTATGGCTACACCTTC	CASSFGQGSYGYTF
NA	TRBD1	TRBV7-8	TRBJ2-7	TGTGCCAGCAGCCCCCAGGACAGGGCCTACGAGCAGTACTTC	CASSPQDRAYEQYF
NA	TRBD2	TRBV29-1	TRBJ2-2	TGCAGCGTTGAAGATCCGGCGCGGGAGGACACCGGGGAGCTGTTTTTT	CSVEDPAREDTGELFF
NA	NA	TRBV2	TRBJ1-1	TGTGCCAGCAACCTGGGAGGAGCCACTGAAGCTTTCTTT	CASNLGGATEAFF
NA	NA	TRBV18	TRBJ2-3	TGTGCCAGCTCACCACTGGGGGCGAGCACAGATACGCAGTATTTT	CASSPLGASTDTQYF
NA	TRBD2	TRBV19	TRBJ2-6	TGTGCCAGCTTTGACCCCCGGCGACTAGCGGGTTACTCTGGGGCCAACGTCCTGACTTTC	CASFDPRRLAGYSGANVLTF
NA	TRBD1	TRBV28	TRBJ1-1	TGTGCCAGCAGTTTACGGACAGGGCTGAACACTGAAGCTTTCTTT	CASSLRTGLNTEAFF
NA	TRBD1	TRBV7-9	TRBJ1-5	TGTGCCAGCAGCGCGGGACAGGGGATCAATCAGCCCCAGCATTTT	CASSAGQGINQPQHF
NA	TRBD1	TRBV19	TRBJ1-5	TGTGCCAGTTCTCATGGACAGGGGGGAGATCAGCCCCAGCATTTT	CASSHGQGGDQPQHF
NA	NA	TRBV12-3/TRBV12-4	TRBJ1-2	TGTGCCAGCAGTCCGGGAGACTATGGCTACACCTTC	CASSPGDYGYTF
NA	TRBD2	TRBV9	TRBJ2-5	TGTGCCAGCAGCGCGAGAGAGGGCGGGACTACTCAAGAGACCCAGTACTTC	CASSAREGGTTQETQYF
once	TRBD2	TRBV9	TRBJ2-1	TGTGCCAGCAGCCCAGATCTAGGGACTAGCGGGAGGAGAGTGTTCTTC	CASSPDLGTSGRRVFF
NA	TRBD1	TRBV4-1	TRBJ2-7	TGCGCCAGCAGCCAAGATCAGGCAGGGGGCTACGAGCAGTACTTC	CASSQDQAGGYEQYF
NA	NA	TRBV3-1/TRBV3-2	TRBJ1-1	TGTGCCAGCAGCCACAGGGGGAACACTGAAGCTTTCTTT	CASSHRGNTEAFF
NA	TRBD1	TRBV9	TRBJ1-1	TGTGCCAGCAGCACCTTGGACAGGACACCTACTGAAGCTTTCTTT	CASSTLDRTPTEAFF
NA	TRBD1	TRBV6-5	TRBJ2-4	TGTGCCAGCGAAGACAGGGGCGCCAAAAACATTCAGTACTTC	CASEDRGAKNIQYF
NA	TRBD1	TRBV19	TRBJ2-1	TGTGCCAGTAGTATAGATCTAGAGACAGGGGACCTCGATGAGCAGTTCTTC	CASSIDLETGDLDEQFF
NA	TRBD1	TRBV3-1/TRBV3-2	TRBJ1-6	TGTGCCAGCAGCCAAGGAGACAGGGTCGGTTCACCCCTCCACTTT	CASSQGDRVGSPLHF
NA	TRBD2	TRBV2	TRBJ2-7	TGTGCCAGCAGGGTATTTAGCGGGACTAGCGGGAGTAGGACCTACGAGCAGTACTTC	CASRVFSGTSGSRTYEQYF
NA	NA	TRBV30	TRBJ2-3	TGTGCCTGGACTAGCGGCACAGATACGCAGTATTTT	CAWTSGTDTQYF
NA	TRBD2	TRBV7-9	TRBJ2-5	TGTGCCAGCAGCCCGTCGACTAGCGGGAGACAAGAGACCCAGTACTTC	CASSPSTSGRQETQYF
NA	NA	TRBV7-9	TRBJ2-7	TGTGCCAGCGCTGGGAGAGGGACCTACGAGCAGTACTTC	CASAGRGTYEQYF
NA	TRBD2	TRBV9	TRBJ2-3	TGTGCCAGCAGCGTAGGAATTCTAGCGGGTAGCACAGATACGCAGTATTTT	CASSVGILAGSTDTQYF
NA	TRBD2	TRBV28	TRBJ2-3	TGTGCCAGCAGTTCTGTATGGGCTAGCGGAAGCACAGATACGCAGTATTTT	CASSSVWASGSTDTQYF
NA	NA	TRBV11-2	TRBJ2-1	TGTGCCAGCAGCTCACACAGGGGAGGGCAGTTCTTC	CASSSHRGGQFF
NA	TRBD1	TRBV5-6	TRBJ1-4	TGTGCCAGCAGCTTGTTGGGAGAACAGGGGGACTATGAAAAACTGTTTTTT	CASSLLGEQGDYEKLFF
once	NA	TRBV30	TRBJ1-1	TGTGCCTGGAGTGCGGACACTGAAGCTTTCTTT	CAWSADTEAFF
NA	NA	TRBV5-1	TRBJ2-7	TGCGCCAGCAGCTTGGATGGGGACTCCCTCTGGCACTTC	CASSLDGDSLWHF
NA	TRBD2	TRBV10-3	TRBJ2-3	TGTGCCATCAGGACTAGCGGGAGCGCAGATACGCAGTATTTT	CAIRTSGSADTQYF
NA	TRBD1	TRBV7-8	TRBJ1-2	TGTGCCAGCAGCCTTACAGGGGACCCAGACTATGGCTACACCTTC	CASSLTGDPDYGYTF
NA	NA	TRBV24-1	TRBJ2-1	TGTGCCACCAGTGACCCCCTCAATGAGCAGTTCTTC	CATSDPLNEQFF